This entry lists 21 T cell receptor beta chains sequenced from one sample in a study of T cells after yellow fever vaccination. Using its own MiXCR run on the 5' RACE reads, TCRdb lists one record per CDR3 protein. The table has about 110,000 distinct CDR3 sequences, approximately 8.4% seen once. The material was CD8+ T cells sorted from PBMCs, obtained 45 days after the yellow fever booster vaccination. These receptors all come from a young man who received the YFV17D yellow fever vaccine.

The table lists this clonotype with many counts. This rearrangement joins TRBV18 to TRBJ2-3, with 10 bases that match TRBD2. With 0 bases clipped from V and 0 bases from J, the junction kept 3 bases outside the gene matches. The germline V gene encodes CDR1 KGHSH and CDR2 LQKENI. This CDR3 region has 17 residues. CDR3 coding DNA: TGTGCCAGCTCACCACCTTCGGGACTAGCGAGCACAGATACGCAGTATTTT. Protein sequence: CASSPPSGLASTDTQYF. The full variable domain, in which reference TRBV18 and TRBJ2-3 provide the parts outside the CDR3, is NAGVMQNPRHLVRRRGQEARLRCSPMKGHSHVYWYRQLPEEGLKFMVYLQKENIIDESGMPKERFSAEFPKEGPSILRIQQVVRGDSAAYFCASSPPSGLASTDTQYFGPGTRLTVL.

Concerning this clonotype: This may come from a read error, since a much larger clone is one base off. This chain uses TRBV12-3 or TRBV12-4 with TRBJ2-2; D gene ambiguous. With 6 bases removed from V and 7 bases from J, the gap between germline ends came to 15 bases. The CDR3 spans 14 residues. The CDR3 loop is CASRLGWTSGELFF. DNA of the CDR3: TGTGCCAGCAGATTGGGATGGACGAGCGGGGAGCTGTTTTTT.

The CDR3 is CASVPGRNNEQFF. CDR3 sequence (DNA): TGTGCCAGCGTTCCGGGACGGAACAATGAGCAGTTCTTC. The chain joins TRBV2 to TRBJ2-1; either TRBD1 or TRBD2 may supply D (5 bases each). V lost 8 bases and J lost 5, with 13 bases in between. CDR1 and CDR2 from the germline V gene are SNHLY and FYNNEI. This CDR3 region has 13 residues.

The CDR3 DNA reads TGTGCCAGCAGCCGCCCTAGCGGGAGGAGCTCCTACAATGAGCAGTTCTTC. The encoded protein is CASSRPSGRSSYNEQFF. The rearrangement uses TRBV7-2 and TRBJ2-1; 11 bases align to TRBD2. Germline lookup yields CDR1 SGHTA and CDR2 FQGNSA. V was pared by 5 bases and J by 0 bases, with 6 bases of the junction left unmatched. The CDR3 runs to 17 residues. The variable domain in full, with the rest retrieved from reference TRBV7-2 and TRBJ2-1, is GAGVSQSPSNKVTEKGKDVELRCDPISGHTALYWYRQSLGQGLEFLIYFQGNSAPDKSGLPSDRFSAERTGGSVSTLTIQRTQQEDSAVYLCASSRPSGRSSYNEQFFGPGTRLTVL.

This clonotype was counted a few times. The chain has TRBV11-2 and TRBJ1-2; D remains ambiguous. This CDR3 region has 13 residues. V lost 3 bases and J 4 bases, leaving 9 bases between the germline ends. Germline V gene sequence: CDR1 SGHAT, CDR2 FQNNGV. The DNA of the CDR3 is TGTGCCAGCAGCTTTATGTCAGTCTATGGCTACACCTTC. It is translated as CASSFMSVYGYTF.

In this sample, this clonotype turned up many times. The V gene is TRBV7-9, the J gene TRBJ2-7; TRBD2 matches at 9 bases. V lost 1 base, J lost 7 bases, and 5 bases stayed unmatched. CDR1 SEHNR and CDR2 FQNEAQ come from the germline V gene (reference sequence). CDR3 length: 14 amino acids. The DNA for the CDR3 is TGTGCCAGCAGCTTAGTTCTCGCGGGAGGGGAGCAGTACTTC. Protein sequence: CASSLVLAGGEQYF.

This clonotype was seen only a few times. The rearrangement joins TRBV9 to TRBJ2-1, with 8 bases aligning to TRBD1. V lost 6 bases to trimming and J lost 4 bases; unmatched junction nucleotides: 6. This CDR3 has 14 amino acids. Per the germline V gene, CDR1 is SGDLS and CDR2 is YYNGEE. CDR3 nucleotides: TGTGCCAGCACCGGGACAGGAAGATACAATGAGCAGTTCTTC. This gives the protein CASTGTGRYNEQFF.

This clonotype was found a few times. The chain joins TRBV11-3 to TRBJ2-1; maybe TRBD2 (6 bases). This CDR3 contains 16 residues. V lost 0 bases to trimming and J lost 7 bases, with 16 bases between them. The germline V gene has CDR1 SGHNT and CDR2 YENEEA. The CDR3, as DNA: TGTGCCAGCAGCTTAGATCGGCGACTAGACTTTAATGAGCAGTTCTTC. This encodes CASSLDRRLDFNEQFF.

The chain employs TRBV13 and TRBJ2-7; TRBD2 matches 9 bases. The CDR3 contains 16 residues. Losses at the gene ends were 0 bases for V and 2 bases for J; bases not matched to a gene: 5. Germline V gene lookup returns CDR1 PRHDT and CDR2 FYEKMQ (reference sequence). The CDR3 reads CASSLGLAGKTYEQYF. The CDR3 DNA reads TGTGCCAGCAGCTTAGGACTAGCGGGTAAAACCTACGAGCAGTACTTC.

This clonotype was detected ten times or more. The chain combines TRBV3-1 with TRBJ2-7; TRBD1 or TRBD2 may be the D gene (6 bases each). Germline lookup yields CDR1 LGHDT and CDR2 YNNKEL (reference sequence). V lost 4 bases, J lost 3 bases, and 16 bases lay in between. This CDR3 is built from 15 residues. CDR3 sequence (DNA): TGTGCCAGCAGCCCCGTCGACAGGAGGGACTACGAGCAGTACTTC. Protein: CASSPVDRRDYEQYF.

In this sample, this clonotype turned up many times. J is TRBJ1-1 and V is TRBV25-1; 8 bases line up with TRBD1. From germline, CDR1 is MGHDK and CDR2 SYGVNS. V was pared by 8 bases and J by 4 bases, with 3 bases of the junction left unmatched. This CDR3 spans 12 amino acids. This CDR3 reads CASGTGGTEAFF. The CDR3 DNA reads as TGTGCCAGCGGTACAGGGGGCACTGAAGCTTTCTTT.

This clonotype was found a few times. Written as DNA, the CDR3 is TGTGCCAGCAGCGCCTCTGGGGGTTCCGACGCCGGGGAGCTGTTTTTT. Amino acid sequence: CASSASGGSDAGELFF. The chain carries TRBV9 and TRBJ2-2; D may correspond to TRBD1 or TRBD2 (5 bases each). V was trimmed by 3 bases and J by 6 bases, leaving 18 bases between them. Germline values: CDR1 SGDLS, CDR2 YYNGEE. This CDR3 is 16 amino acids long.

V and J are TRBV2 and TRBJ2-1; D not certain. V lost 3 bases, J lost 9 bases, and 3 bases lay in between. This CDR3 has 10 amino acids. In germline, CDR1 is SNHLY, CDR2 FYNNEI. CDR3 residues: CASSDSEQFF. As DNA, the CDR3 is TGTGCCAGCAGTGATAGTGAGCAGTTCTTC.

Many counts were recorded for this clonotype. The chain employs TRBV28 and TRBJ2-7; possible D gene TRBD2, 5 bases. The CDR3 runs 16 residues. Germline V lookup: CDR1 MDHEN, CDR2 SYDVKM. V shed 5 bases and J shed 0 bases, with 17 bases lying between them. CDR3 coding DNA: TGTGCCAGCAGTACCCCGGACCTAGCTAGCTCCTACGAGCAGTACTTC. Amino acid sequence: CASSTPDLASSYEQYF.

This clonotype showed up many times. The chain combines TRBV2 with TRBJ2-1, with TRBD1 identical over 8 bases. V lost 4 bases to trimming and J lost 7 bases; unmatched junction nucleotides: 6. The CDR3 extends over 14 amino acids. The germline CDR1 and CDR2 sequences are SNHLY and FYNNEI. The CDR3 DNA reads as TGTGCCAGCAGTGGGCGGACAGGGCCGAATGAGCAGTTCTTC. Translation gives CASSGRTGPNEQFF.

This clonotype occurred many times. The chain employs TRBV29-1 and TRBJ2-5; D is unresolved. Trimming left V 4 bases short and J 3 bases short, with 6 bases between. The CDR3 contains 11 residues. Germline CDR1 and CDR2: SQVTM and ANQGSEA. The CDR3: CSVVGEETQYF. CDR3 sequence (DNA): TGCAGCGTTGTTGGAGAAGAGACCCAGTACTTC.

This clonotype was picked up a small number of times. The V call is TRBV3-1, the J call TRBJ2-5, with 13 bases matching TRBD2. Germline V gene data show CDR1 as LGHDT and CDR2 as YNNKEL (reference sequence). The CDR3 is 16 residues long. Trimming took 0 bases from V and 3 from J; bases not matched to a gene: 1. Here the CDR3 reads CASSQEGLAGEETQYF. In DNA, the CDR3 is TGTGCCAGCAGCCAAGAAGGACTAGCGGGAGAAGAGACCCAGTACTTC.

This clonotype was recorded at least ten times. CDR3 bases: TGTGCCAGCACCCCCTACGCTTGGGCTAGCGACAATGAGCAGTTCTTC. It yields the protein CASTPYAWASDNEQFF. The chain is built from TRBV6-2 or TRBV6-3 and TRBJ2-1, with D possibly being TRBD2 (6 bases). V lost 7 bases and J lost 5, with 21 bases in between. Germline V gene sequence: CDR1 MNHEY, CDR2 SVGEGT. The CDR3 is 16 residues long.

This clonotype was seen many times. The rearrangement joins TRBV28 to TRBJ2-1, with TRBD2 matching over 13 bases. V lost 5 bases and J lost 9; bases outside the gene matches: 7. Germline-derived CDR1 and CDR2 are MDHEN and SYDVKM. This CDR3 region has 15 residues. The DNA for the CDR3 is TGTGCCAGCAGTAGTACTAGCGGGAGGGTTGGTGAGCAGTTCTTC. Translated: CASSSTSGRVGEQFF.

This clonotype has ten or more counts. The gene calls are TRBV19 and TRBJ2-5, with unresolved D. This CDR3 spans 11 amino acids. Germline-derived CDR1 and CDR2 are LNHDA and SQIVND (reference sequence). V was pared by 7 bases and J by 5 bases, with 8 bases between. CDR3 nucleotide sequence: TGTGCCAGTAAGGGTGGCGAGACCCAGTACTTC. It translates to CASKGGETQYF.

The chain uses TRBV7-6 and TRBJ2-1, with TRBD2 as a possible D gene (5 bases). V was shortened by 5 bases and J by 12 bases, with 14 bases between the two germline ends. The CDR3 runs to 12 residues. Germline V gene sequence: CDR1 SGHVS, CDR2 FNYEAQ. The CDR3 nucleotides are TGTGCCAGCAGCCCCGGACTGATCGTGCAGTTCTTC. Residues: CASSPGLIVQFF.